Below are 27 T cell receptor beta chains sequenced from a single sample in a study of blood T cells in healthy people across ages. The use of a sample-barcoded 5' primer and a J-beta primer mix characterized a second PCR of 7 to 11 cycles. TCRdb redid the calling of the 5' RACE reads with MiXCR, one entry per CDR3 protein. This sample carries approximately 1,700,000 distinct CDR3 sequences, roughly two fifths of them seen once, and the ten largest clones take around 23%. The sample consisted of blood. The source is a human donor in good health.

Regarding this clonotype: Relative to the germline gene, one junction end is altered; a read error may explain this. The genes are TRBV7-8 and TRBJ2-5; tentatively, D is TRBD1 (6 bases). The CDR3 extends over 15 amino acids. Germline values: CDR1 SGHVS, CDR2 FQNEAQ. The CDR3 region has the DNA TGTGCCGGCAGCTTGGGGGACACCGTCCAAGAGACCCAGTACTTC. Its translation: CAGSLGDTVQETQYF.

In its sample, this clonotype was seen a few times. A much more abundant neighbour one base away suggests this may be a read error. The rearrangement joins TRBV20-1 to TRBJ2-5, with a possible D match to TRBD2 (5 bases). Germline V gene data show CDR1 as DFQATT and CDR2 as SNEGSKA (reference sequence). The CDR3 has 12 amino acids. The V gene lost 0 bases and the J gene lost 11 bases, with 13 bases spanning the gap. The CDR3 loop is CSARDPLWEQYF. CDR3 coding DNA: TGCAGTGCTAGAGATCCTCTCTGGGAGCAGTACTTC.

The chain couples TRBV12-3 or TRBV12-4 to TRBJ2-3; D unclear. This CDR3 comprises 15 residues. Trimming left V 2 bases short and J 0 bases short, with 9 bases between. Here the CDR3 DNA reads TGTGCCAGCAGTTTAATGCTCGGAAGCACAGATACGCAGTATTTT. As protein: CASSLMLGSTDTQYF.

The chain combines TRBV20-1 with TRBJ1-2; D is undetermined. This CDR3 spans 12 amino acids. Germline loops: CDR1 DFQATT, CDR2 SNEGSKA (reference sequence). Trimming cost V 2 bases and J 7 bases, with 11 bases left between them. The CDR3 region has the DNA TGCAGTGCTAGATCTGGGGAGGCTGGCTACACCTTC. Translating it yields CSARSGEAGYTF.

This chain links TRBV9 with TRBJ2-1, with a weak D call TRBD2 (5 bases). Germline V CDR1 and CDR2: SGDLS, YYNGEE. The ends were cut back, 3 bases at V and 5 bases at J, with 12 bases in the middle. The CDR3 runs to 14 residues. The CDR3 loop reads CASSDIRRHNEQFF. In DNA form, the CDR3 reads TGTGCCAGCAGCGACATAAGGAGGCACAATGAGCAGTTCTTC.

CDR3 DNA: TGTGCCAGCTATGGGGGCAGGGTGAGCAATGAGCAGTTCTTC. This gives the protein CASYGGRVSNEQFF. V is TRBV12-3 or TRBV12-4 and J is TRBJ2-1; D might be TRBD1 (6 bases). V dropped 8 bases and J dropped 6 bases, with 17 bases sitting between them. This CDR3 spans 14 amino acids.

The V call is TRBV20-1, the J call TRBJ2-3, with 7 bases lining up with TRBD2. Germline CDR1 is DFQATT and CDR2 is SNEGSKA (reference sequence). This CDR3 contains 16 residues. J gave up 2 bases and V 0 bases, and 8 bases lay outside the gene matches. In DNA, the CDR3 is TGCAGTGCTAGAGATTCCAGCGGGGCTGCCACAGATACGCAGTATTTT. Translation gives CSARDSSGAATDTQYF.

The chain uses TRBV29-1 and TRBJ1-2; D unclear. This CDR3 is 10 amino acids long. Germline-derived CDR1 and CDR2 are SQVTM and ANQGSEA. Between the trimmed V and J ends, which lost 5 bases and 8 bases, there was a span of 9 bases. The DNA of the CDR3 is TGCAGCGTTTTCGAGGGAGGCTACACCTTC. It codes for CSVFEGGYTF.

The V and J genes are TRBV7-2 and TRBJ1-3; 10 bases match TRBD1. The CDR3 extends over 18 amino acids. CDR1 SGHTA and CDR2 FQGNSA come from the germline V gene. Trimming took 3 bases from V and 2 from J; bases not matched to a gene: 10. The CDR3 is CASSLTWDRGTAGNTIYF. Written as DNA, the CDR3 is TGTGCCAGCAGCTTGACGTGGGACAGGGGAACGGCTGGAAACACCATATATTTT.

The J gene is TRBJ2-7, the V gene TRBV5-6; no clear D gene. The CDR3 extends over 14 amino acids. Germline values: CDR1 SGHDT, CDR2 YYEEEE. Trimming pared 6 bases from V and 0 bases from J, leaving 13 bases between. The CDR3 DNA follows: TGTGCCAGCATCGAAGGTGGATCCTCCTACGAGCAGTACTTC. This gives the protein CASIEGGSSYEQYF.

This clonotype was seen a few times. V and J are TRBV7-2 and TRBJ2-7, with D perhaps assigned TRBD1 or TRBD2 (6 bases each). The ends were cut back, 3 bases at V and 0 bases at J, with 12 bases in the middle. CDR1 SGHTA and CDR2 FQGNSA come from the germline V gene. The CDR3 contains 15 residues. The CDR3 protein is CASSFQGGSSYEQYF. CDR3 nucleotides: TGTGCCAGCAGCTTTCAAGGGGGGTCCTCCTACGAGCAGTACTTC.

Points on this clonotype: A much larger clone sits a single nucleotide away, making a read error possible. The chain links TRBV10-3 to TRBJ1-2; perhaps TRBD1 as D (6 bases). Germline V gene sequence: CDR1 ENHRY, CDR2 SYGVKD. Trimming cost V 2 bases and J 0 bases, with 13 bases left between them. CDR3 length equals 16 residues. CDR3 DNA sequence: TGTGCCATCAGTGAGGGCGGCGGACAGTCTAACTATGGCTACACCTTC. Encoded protein: CAISEGGGQSNYGYTF.

The rearrangement uses TRBV28 and TRBJ2-7; D not certain. V gave up 6 bases and J gave up 5 bases, with 14 bases separating them. CDR1 is MDHEN and CDR2 is SYDVKM in the germline V gene. The CDR3 runs 13 residues. CDR3 region: CASSKSAFDEQYF. In nucleotides, the CDR3 is TGTGCCAGCAGCAAATCGGCATTCGACGAGCAGTACTTC.

The chain uses TRBV4-3 and TRBJ1-2; no clear D. CDR1 and CDR2 (germline): LGHNA, YSLEER. Trimming left V 4 bases short and J 4 bases short, with 16 bases between. The CDR3 totals 15 residues. The CDR3 nucleotides are TGCGCCAGCAGCCTCCAAATCGTCAAACCCTATGGCTACACCTTC. Translating it yields CASSLQIVKPYGYTF.

This clonotype was seen only a few times. The chain recombines TRBV11-2 with TRBJ2-4; a weak D match, TRBD1 (6 bases). The DNA end is a closer match to TRBJ2-5, so the J assignment may be wrong. The CDR3 is 14 residues long. CDR1 is SGHAT and CDR2 is FQNNGV in the germline V gene. For the CDR3, the DNA is TGTGCCAGCAGCTTGGCCAGGGGTATAGAGACCCAGTACTTC. Protein product: CASSLARGIETQYF.

The rearrangement links TRBV6-6 to TRBJ1-4; 9 bases line up with TRBD1. The CDR3 runs to 15 residues. Per the germline V gene, CDR1 is MNHNY and CDR2 is SVGAGI (reference sequence). V dropped 5 bases and J dropped 5; count of bases not matched to a gene: 6. In nucleotides, the CDR3 is TGTGCCAGCAGTGGAACAGGGGGCGGGAATGAAAAACTGTTTTTT. It specifies CASSGTGGGNEKLFF.

V usage is TRBV5-1 and J usage is TRBJ2-7; 7 bases are shared with TRBD1. In germline, CDR1 is SGHRS, CDR2 YFSETQ. Losses at the gene ends were 7 bases for V and 5 bases for J; bases not matched to a gene: 9. The CDR3 runs to 13 residues. CDR3 loop: CASLLTGFDEQYF. The CDR3 nucleotides are TGCGCCAGCCTACTGACAGGGTTCGACGAGCAGTACTTC.

This clonotype has a handful of counts. This chain links TRBV5-1 with TRBJ2-7; TRBD2 is a possible D gene (5 bases). V lost 0 bases to trimming and J lost 5 bases, with 9 bases between them. This CDR3 is 13 amino acids long. CDR1 and CDR2 from the germline V gene are SGHRS and YFSETQ. The CDR3 here is CASSLELGDEQYF. CDR3 nucleotides: TGCGCCAGCAGCTTGGAGCTCGGGGACGAGCAGTACTTC.

V and J are TRBV5-6 and TRBJ2-5; D is perhaps TRBD2 (6 bases). This CDR3 region has 13 residues. V lost 4 bases and J lost 5, with 12 bases in between. Looked up from germline, CDR1 is SGHDT and CDR2 is YYEEEE. This CDR3 is CASSPGVDETQYF. The CDR3 coding sequence is TGTGCCAGCAGCCCGGGAGTCGATGAGACCCAGTACTTC.

This rearrangement joins TRBV7-2 to TRBJ1-4; D is uncertain. This CDR3 region has 13 residues. Germline V gives CDR1 SGHTA, CDR2 FQGNSA. V was trimmed by 5 bases and J by 7 bases, leaving 11 bases between them. The CDR3 coding sequence is TGTGCCAGCAGCACGACCCCCCGTGAAAAACTGTTTTTT. Protein: CASSTTPREKLFF.

The genes are TRBV20-1 and TRBJ2-4, with D possibly TRBD1 on 5 matching bases. TRBJ2-7 matches the DNA end more closely, so the J call is doubtful. The germline V gene encodes CDR1 DFQATT and CDR2 SNEGSKA (reference sequence). This CDR3 has 13 amino acids. CDR3 sequence: CSARGGNLYEQYF. DNA for the CDR3: TGCAGTGCTAGAGGGGGCAATCTCTACGAGCAGTACTTC.

A few counts support this clonotype. This chain joins TRBV11-2 and TRBJ2-7, with TRBD2 matching over 7 bases. Germline CDR1 is SGHAT and CDR2 is FQNNGV. V lost 5 bases and J lost 1; bases outside the gene matches: 11. The CDR3 is 16 residues long. The DNA for the CDR3 is TGTGCCAGCAGCCCCCAACCGGGACTACTTTCCTACGAGCAGTACTTC. It encodes CASSPQPGLLSYEQYF.

This clonotype was seen more than once but under ten times. The V and J genes are TRBV5-1 and TRBJ2-3; D possibly corresponds to TRBD2 (5 bases). The V end lost 5 bases, the J end lost 2 bases, and 12 bases lay between the germline ends. Germline V gene sequence: CDR1 SGHRS, CDR2 YFSETQ. The CDR3 runs to 14 residues. In DNA form, the CDR3 reads TGCGCCAGCAGGACTACCCGATTCACAGATACGCAGTATTTT. Encoded protein: CASRTTRFTDTQYF.

CDR3 protein: CATSDFRGNNEQFF. CDR3 DNA: TGTGCCACCAGTGATTTCCGGGGGAACAATGAGCAGTTCTTC. The chain combines TRBV24-1 with TRBJ2-1, with D perhaps TRBD2 (6 bases). V gave up 1 base and J gave up 5 bases, with 8 bases separating them. Germline CDR1 KGHDR, CDR2 SFDVKD. The CDR3 covers 14 residues.

This clonotype was detected only a few times. This sequence joins TRBV7-2 and TRBJ2-1; perhaps D is TRBD1 or TRBD2 (5 bases each). The CDR3 runs 13 residues. Germline lookup yields CDR1 SGHTA and CDR2 FQGNSA. V lost 5 bases and J 8 bases, leaving 13 bases between the germline ends. The CDR3 here is CASSDGGADEQFF. The CDR3, as DNA: TGTGCCAGCAGCGATGGGGGAGCTGATGAGCAGTTCTTC.

Of note for this clonotype: At one end, the junction sequence differs from germline, possibly due to a read error. The chain is built from TRBV29-1 and TRBJ2-1, with D perhaps TRBD2 (5 bases). The CDR3 consists of 14 residues. Germline-derived CDR1 and CDR2 are SQVTM and ANQGSEA. This CDR3 reads CGVGEKRGIWAQFF. CDR3 coding DNA: TGCGGCGTTGGAGAGAAGAGAGGGATATGGGCGCAGTTCTTC.

The chain is built from TRBV29-1 and TRBJ2-5; possibly TRBD1 for D (6 bases). The CDR3 loop spans 14 amino acids. From germline, CDR1 is SQVTM and CDR2 ANQGSEA. Trimming stripped 4 bases from V and 4 bases from J, with 16 bases between. As DNA, the CDR3 is TGCAGCGTTGGTCCAGGGGTGGGCGTAGAGACCCAGTACTTC. It specifies CSVGPGVGVETQYF.